This T cell receptor beta chain was recovered during a study of T-cell reconstitution after alpha-beta-depleted transplantation in children. Study-wide points: Surviving recipient T cells and intrathymic progenitors accounted for some patients' high TCRbeta diversity at day 60. There were reportedly several hundred expanded graft clones from which alpha-beta T cells came about two months after transplant. The main origin of T-cell counts and diversity one year after transplant was newly produced T cells.

This clonotype was seen a few times. The antigen remains unidentified. Researchers prepared the TCRbeta library using unique molecular identifiers, the study reports. TCRdb recomputed calls from the PCR reads with MiXCR, one row per CDR3 protein. Found here are around 800,000 distinct CDR3 sequences, under 20% of them singletons; the top ten hold approximately 5%. This sequence was found in a male patient younger than 18 who had a stem cell transplant for acute lymphoblastic leukemia, so the T cells may come from the graft donor. Sequenced here: PBMCs, mostly from graft donor cells, sampled 360 days after TCRalphabeta/CD19-depleted stem cell transplant.

CDR3 amino acids: CSVETASGTYYEQYF. CDR3 nucleotides: TGCAGCGTTGAAACGGCTAGCGGGACTTATTACGAGCAGTACTTC. This sequence joins TRBV29-1 and TRBJ2-7, with 9 nucleotides matching TRBD2. The germline CDR1 and CDR2 sequences are SQVTM and ANQGSEA. The junction had 9 bases not matched to a gene; V was cut back by 2 bases and J by 4 bases. CDR3 length: 15 amino acids.